This T cell receptor (beta chain) is from a study of radiotherapy plus CTLA-4 blockade in lung cancer. Sequenced by immunoSEQ multiplex PCR; TCRdb stores in-frame clones only, minus some. In the table there are more than 100,000 clones, around 90% of which are singletons. The germline V gene encodes CDR1 SEHNR and CDR2 FQNEAQ (reference sequence). The junction had 6 bases not matched to a gene; V was cut back by 3 bases and J by 4 bases. This CDR3 has 14 amino acids. Material: peripheral blood, obtained from a patient treated with radiotherapy plus ipilimumab. This sequence joins TRBV7-9 and TRBJ2-7; 7 bases map to TRBD2. The clonotype was recovered from a human donor with non-small cell lung cancer that progressed on radiotherapy plus ipilimumab. CDR3 residues: CASSFGGSSYEQYF. Written as DNA, the CDR3 is TGTGCCAGCAGCTTTGGCGGGAGCTCGTACGAGCAGTACTTC.